The rows below give T cell receptor beta chains drawn from one sample of a study of T cells after yellow fever vaccination. One entry per CDR3 protein results from TCRdb running MiXCR on the 5' RACE reads. The sample lists some 600,000 distinct CDR3 sequences, 9% to 15% occurring once. The sample consisted of PBMCs, taken on the day of the yellow fever booster vaccination. All receptors come from a man aged 25-40 years who received the YFV17D yellow fever vaccine. Each CDR3 is given with its conserved first and last residue. The order of the fields is V gene, clone size, J gene, D gene, CDR3 protein, CDR3 DNA. A D gene is named only where the DNA matches it firmly. Size tells how often a clone was seen (once, few, many) or the class of an expanded clone, and some rows leave it out.

>TRBV12-3/TRBV12-4|few|TRBJ2-7|-
CASSFGQAEQYF
TGTGCCAGCAGTTTTGGTCAAGCCGAGCAGTACTTC
>TRBV5-4|few|TRBJ2-1|TRBD1
CASSLKKQGARNEQFF
TGTGCCAGCAGCTTGAAGAAACAGGGGGCAAGGAATGAGCAGTTCTTC
>TRBV13|many|TRBJ1-1|TRBD1
CASSQGVNTEAFF
TGTGCCAGCAGCCAGGGGGTGAACACTGAAGCTTTCTTT
>TRBV14|few|TRBJ1-3|-
CASSQRIISGNTIYF
TGTGCCAGCAGCCAACGGATTATCTCTGGAAACACCATATATTTT
>TRBV7-9|-|TRBJ2-7|TRBD2
CASGAEFPTEQYF
TGTGCTAGCGGGGCAGAATTTCCTACTGAGCAGTACTTC
>TRBV6-1|few|TRBJ2-5|-
CASMQIEDRLFGTQYF
TGTGCCAGCATGCAAATAGAGGACAGACTTTTCGGGACCCAGTACTTC
>TRBV9|-|TRBJ1-6|-
CASSVVGDSPLHF
TGTGCCAGCAGCGTCGTCGGTGACTCACCCCTCCACTTT
>TRBV6-5|-|TRBJ1-1|-
CASSYRGATEACF
TGTGCCAGCAGTTACAGGGGAGCCACTGAAGCTTGCTTT
>TRBV5-1|many|TRBJ2-1|TRBD2
CASSFTTSGSSVEQFF
TGCGCCAGCAGCTTTACGACTAGCGGGAGTTCTGTTGAGCAGTTCTTC
>TRBV27|-|TRBJ2-3|-
CASSLNQWGGGTQYF
TGTGCCAGCAGTTTGAATCAGTGGGGGGGCGGTACGCAGTATTTT
>TRBV5-1|few|TRBJ2-7|-
CASSLDRVDEQYF
TGCGCCAGCAGCTTGGACAGGGTCGACGAGCAGTACTTC
>TRBV7-2|-|TRBJ2-1|-
CASSLAPVGGVSEQFF
TGTGCCAGCAGCTTAGCCCCCGTGGGTGGGGTCAGTGAGCAGTTCTTC
>TRBV11-2|-|TRBJ2-7|-
CASEGEGSYEQYF
TGTGCCAGCGAGGGGGAAGGGTCGTACGAGCAGTACTTC